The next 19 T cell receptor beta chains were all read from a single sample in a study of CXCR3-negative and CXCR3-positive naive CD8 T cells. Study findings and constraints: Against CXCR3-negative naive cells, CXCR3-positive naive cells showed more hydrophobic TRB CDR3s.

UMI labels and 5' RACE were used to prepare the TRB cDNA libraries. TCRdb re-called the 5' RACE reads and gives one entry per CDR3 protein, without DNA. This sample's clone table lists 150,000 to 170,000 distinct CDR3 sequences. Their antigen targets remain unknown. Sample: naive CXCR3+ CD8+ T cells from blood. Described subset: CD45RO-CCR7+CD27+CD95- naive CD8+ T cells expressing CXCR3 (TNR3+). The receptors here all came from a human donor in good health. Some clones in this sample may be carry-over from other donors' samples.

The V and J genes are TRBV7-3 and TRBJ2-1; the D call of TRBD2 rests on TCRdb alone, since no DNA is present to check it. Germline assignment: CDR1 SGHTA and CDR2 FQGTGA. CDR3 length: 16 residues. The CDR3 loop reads CASSLNGGGVYNEQFF.

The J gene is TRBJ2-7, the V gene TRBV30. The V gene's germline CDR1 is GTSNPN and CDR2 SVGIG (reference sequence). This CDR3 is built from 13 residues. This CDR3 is CAWSVTAPYEQYF.

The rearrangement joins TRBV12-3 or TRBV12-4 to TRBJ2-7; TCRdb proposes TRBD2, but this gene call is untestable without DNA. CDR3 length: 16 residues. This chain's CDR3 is CASSFGASGGGLGQYF.

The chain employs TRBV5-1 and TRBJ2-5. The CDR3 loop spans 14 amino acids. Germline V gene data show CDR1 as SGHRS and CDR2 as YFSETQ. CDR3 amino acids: CASSLEWDRETQYF.

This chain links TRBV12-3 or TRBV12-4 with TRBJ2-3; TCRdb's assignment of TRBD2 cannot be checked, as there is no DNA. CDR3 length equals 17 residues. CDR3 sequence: CASSPRSSGGITDTQYF.

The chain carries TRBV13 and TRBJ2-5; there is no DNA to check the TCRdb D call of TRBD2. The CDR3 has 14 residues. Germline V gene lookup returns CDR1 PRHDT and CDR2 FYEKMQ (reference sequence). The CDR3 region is CASSLETGRGTQYF.

The CDR3 here is CASSGTGGTYYF. The chain links TRBV7-9 to TRBJ2-7; there is no DNA to check the TCRdb D call of TRBD1. CDR1 SEHNR and CDR2 FQNEAQ come from the germline V gene (reference sequence). This CDR3 region has 12 residues.

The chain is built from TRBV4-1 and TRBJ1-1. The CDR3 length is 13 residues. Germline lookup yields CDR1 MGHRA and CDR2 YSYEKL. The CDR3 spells CTSRQPSSTEAFF.

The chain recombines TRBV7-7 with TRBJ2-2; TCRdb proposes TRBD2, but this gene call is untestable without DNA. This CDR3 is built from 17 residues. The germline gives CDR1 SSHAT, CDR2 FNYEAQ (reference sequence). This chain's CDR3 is CASSLSSAREMSGELFF.

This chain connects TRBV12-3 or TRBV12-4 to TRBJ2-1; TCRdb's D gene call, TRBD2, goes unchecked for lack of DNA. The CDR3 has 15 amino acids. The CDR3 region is CASSSTNEPNNEQFF.

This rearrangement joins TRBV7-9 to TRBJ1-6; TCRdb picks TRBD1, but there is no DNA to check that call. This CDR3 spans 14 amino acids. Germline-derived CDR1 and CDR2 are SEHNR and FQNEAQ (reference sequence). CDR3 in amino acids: CASSIGGQDSPLHF.

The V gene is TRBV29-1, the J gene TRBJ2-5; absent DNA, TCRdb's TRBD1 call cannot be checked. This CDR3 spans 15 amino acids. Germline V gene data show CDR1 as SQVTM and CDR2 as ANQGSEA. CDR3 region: CSVETGQGSQETQYF.

The chain's CDR3 is CSVGLAGAGESYEQYF. The rearrangement uses TRBV29-1 and TRBJ2-7; TCRdb names TRBD2, which stays unverified in the absence of DNA. Looked up from germline, CDR1 is SQVTM and CDR2 is ANQGSEA. The CDR3 sequence is 16 residues long.

The CDR3 sequence: CATSRVAGEQYF. The chain links TRBV15 to TRBJ2-7; TCRdb returns TRBD1, unconfirmable since there is no DNA. The CDR3 totals 12 residues. Germline CDR1 and CDR2: LNHNV and YYDKDF (reference sequence).

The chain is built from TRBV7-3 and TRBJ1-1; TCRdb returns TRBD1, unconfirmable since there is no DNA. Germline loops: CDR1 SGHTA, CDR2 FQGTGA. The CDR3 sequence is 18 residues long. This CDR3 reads CASSLSPSSGGVNTEAFF.

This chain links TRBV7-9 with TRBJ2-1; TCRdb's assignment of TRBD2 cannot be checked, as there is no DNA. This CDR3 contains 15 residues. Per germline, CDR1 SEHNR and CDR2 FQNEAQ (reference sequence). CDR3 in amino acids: CASSLSGLAGLEQFF. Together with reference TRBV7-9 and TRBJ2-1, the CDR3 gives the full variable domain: DTGVSQNPRHKITKRGQNVTFRCDPISEHNRLYWYRQTLGQGPEFLTYFQNEAQLEKSRLLSDRFSAERPKGSFSTLEIQRTEQGDSAMYLCASSLSGLAGLEQFFGPGTRLTVL.

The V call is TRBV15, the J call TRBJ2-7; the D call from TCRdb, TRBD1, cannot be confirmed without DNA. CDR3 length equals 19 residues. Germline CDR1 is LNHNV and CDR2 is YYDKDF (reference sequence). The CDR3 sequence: CATSRVHFSTVGGHYEQYF.

CDR3 in amino acids: CASSEETSAYNEQFF. The V gene is TRBV6-2 or TRBV6-3, the J gene TRBJ2-1. The CDR3 has 15 residues. From germline, CDR1 is MNHEY and CDR2 SVGEGT.

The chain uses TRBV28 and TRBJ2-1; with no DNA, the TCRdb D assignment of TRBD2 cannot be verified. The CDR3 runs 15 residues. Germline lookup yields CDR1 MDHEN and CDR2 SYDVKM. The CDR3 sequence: CASSFGGSGYNEQFF. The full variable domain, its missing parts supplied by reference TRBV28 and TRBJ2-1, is DVKVTQSSRYLVKRTGEKVFLECVQDMDHENMFWYRQDPGLGLRLIYFSYDVKMKEKGDIPEGYSVSREKKERFSLILESASTNQTSMYLCASSFGGSGYNEQFFGPGTRLTVL.